This T cell receptor beta chain was captured by sequencing in a study of Ad26.COV2.S vaccination and SARS-CoV-2 variants. Background on the study: Enrollment placed the donor in the COV1001 Ad26.COV2.S trial arm. Intramuscular Ad26.COV2.S at 5x10^10 or 1x10^11 viral particles. Study outcomes and limitations: Following vaccination, spike-specific CD8+ and CD4+ T cell responses reportedly exhibited substantial breadth.

Treatment here: around 19 received Ad26.COV2.S at low or high dose, single or two shots; about 5 received placebo; per-sample allocation not given. Collection of the samples took place on day 63 after the first injection of vaccine or placebo. Trimming took off 7 bases at V and 0 bases at J, with 18 bases between the two ends. The CDR3 runs 16 residues. The germline gives CDR1 MDHEN, CDR2 SYDVKM. Comment on this clone: Its antigen is not known.

Assay: immunoSEQ multiplex PCR; the TCRdb copy retains only in-frame clones and omits some. Seen here are over 200,000 clones, roughly 88% observed once, and the top ten hold around 10%. The chain combines TRBV28 with TRBJ1-2, with a possible D match to TRBD1 (6 bases). This receptor was identified in a person between 18 and 65 years old who received the Ad26.COV2.S COVID-19 vaccine or a placebo. The source material was peripheral blood, sampled in a trial of Ad26.COV2.S vaccine versus placebo. The CDR3 sequence is CASNLPAAGANYGYTF. The CDR3 coding sequence is TGTGCCAGCAACCTCCCGGCGGCAGGGGCTAACTATGGCTACACCTTC.